Each of the 9 T cell receptor beta chains below was sequenced from the same sample in a study of TIL therapy for anti-PD-1-resistant metastatic lung cancer. The immunoSEQ assay was v3. Here immunoSEQ multiplex PCR was the method, and the copy in TCRdb shows in-frame clones only, minus some. In the table there are about 60,000 clones, around 87% of which are singletons. Time point specified: pre-treatment sample, taken before nivolumab and TIL therapy. The sample here was blood, taken at baseline. These receptor sequences come from a person between 30 and 79 years old with non-small cell lung cancer.

V usage is TRBV4-1 and J usage is TRBJ1-2, with D unresolved. Germline V gene lookup returns CDR1 MGHRA and CDR2 YSYEKL. The CDR3 is 16 amino acids. V was shortened by 0 bases and J by 4 bases, with 15 bases between the two germline ends. The CDR3 spells CASSQDPSSRVYGYTF. The CDR3, as DNA: TGCGCCAGCAGCCAAGACCCTAGCTCTCGGGTCTATGGCTACACCTTC.

V is TRBV6-5 and J is TRBJ2-7, with 10 positions matching TRBD2. J lost 3 bases, V lost 4 bases, and 6 bases had no gene match. This CDR3 contains 15 residues. Germline V gives CDR1 MNHEY, CDR2 SVGAGI. The CDR3 nucleotides are TGTGCCAGCAGTTCAAGACCTAGCGGGGGCTACGAGCAGTACTTC. Amino acids: CASSSRPSGGYEQYF.

This chain uses TRBV20-1 with TRBJ2-7; no definite D call. Germline V lookup: CDR1 DFQATT, CDR2 SNEGSKA (reference sequence). The CDR3 loop spans 11 amino acids. V was shortened by 3 bases and J by 1 base, with 4 bases between the two germline ends. The CDR3 DNA follows: TGCAGTGCTAGTAAATCCTACGAGCAGTACTTC. Residues: CSASKSYEQYF.

This chain uses TRBV28 with TRBJ2-1; perhaps TRBD2 as D (6 bases). V gave up 5 bases and J gave up 10 bases, with 12 bases separating them. CDR1 and CDR2 (germline): MDHEN, SYDVKM. CDR3 length: 12 amino acids. The CDR3 DNA reads TGTGCCAGCAGTCCGTACCGGGGGGAGCAGTTCTTC. Translating gives CASSPYRGEQFF.

V is TRBV11-1 and J is TRBJ2-1, with 7 bases that match TRBD1. The CDR3 covers 15 residues. Per the germline V gene, CDR1 is SGHAT and CDR2 is FQDESV (reference sequence). The V segment lost 3 bases and the J segment 8 bases; nucleotides outside the gene matches: 10. CDR3: CASSFGTAGRDEQFF. The CDR3 region has the DNA TGTGCCAGCAGCTTCGGGACAGCTGGAAGGGATGAGCAGTTCTTC.

The genes are TRBV10-3 and TRBJ1-3; possible D gene TRBD1, 6 bases. Trimming cost V 7 bases and J 11 bases, with 12 bases left between them. CDR3 length: 11 residues. Germline loops: CDR1 ENHRY, CDR2 SYGVKD. This chain's CDR3 is CAIKQGNAIYF. As DNA, the CDR3 is TGTGCCATCAAACAGGGTAATGCCATATATTTT.

The rearrangement uses TRBV7-2 and TRBJ2-7; 11 bases map to TRBD2. Germline CDR1 SGHTA, CDR2 FQGNSA. Trimming at V came to 0 bases and at J to 4 bases, leaving 2 bases not matched to a gene. The CDR3 loop spans 15 amino acids. CDR3 DNA sequence: TGTGCCAGCAGCTTAGCAATAGCGGGAGGGTACGAGCAGTACTTC. It encodes CASSLAIAGGYEQYF.

This chain uses TRBV5-6 with TRBJ1-1, with D uncertain. Trimming removed 1 base from V and 3 bases from J, with 10 bases in between. The germline CDR1 and CDR2 sequences are SGHDT and YYEEEE. This CDR3 spans 14 amino acids. The CDR3 spells CASSLWLRDTEAFF. In DNA, the CDR3 is TGTGCCAGCAGCTTGTGGCTGAGGGACACTGAAGCTTTCTTT.

This clone was counted only a few times. The chain employs TRBV7-9 and TRBJ1-1; no definite D call. CDR3 size: 11 residues. Germline CDR1 SEHNR, CDR2 FQNEAQ (reference sequence). The V end lost 5 bases, the J end lost 5 bases, and 6 bases lay between the germline ends. CDR3 protein: CASSRRTEAFF. CDR3 nucleotide sequence: TGTGCCAGCAGCAGGAGGACTGAAGCTTTCTTT.